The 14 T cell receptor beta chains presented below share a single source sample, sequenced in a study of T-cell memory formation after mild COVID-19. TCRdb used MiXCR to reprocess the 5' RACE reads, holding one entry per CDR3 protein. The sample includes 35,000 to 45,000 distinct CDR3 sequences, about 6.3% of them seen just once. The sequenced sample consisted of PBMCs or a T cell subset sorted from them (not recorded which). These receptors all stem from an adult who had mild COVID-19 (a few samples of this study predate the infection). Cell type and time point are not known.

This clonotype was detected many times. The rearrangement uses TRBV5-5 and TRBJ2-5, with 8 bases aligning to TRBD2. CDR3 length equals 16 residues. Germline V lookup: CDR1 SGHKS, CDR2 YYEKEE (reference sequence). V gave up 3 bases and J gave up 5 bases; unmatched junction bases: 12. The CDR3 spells CASSSSPTSARETQYF. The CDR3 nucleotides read TGTGCCAGCAGCTCGAGTCCGACTAGCGCAAGGGAGACCCAGTACTTC. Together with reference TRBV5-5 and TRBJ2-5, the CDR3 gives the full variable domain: DAGVTQSPTHLIKTRGQQVTLRCSPISGHKSVSWYQQVLGQGPQFIFQYYEKEERGRGNFPDRFSARQFPNYSSELNVNALLLGDSALYLCASSSSPTSARETQYFGPGTRLLVL.

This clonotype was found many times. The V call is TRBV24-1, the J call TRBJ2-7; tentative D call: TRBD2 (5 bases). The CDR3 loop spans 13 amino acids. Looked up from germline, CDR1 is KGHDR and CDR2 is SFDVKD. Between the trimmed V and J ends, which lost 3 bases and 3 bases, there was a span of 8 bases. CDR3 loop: CATSDGGGYEQYF. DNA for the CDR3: TGTGCCACCAGTGATGGAGGAGGCTACGAGCAGTACTTC.

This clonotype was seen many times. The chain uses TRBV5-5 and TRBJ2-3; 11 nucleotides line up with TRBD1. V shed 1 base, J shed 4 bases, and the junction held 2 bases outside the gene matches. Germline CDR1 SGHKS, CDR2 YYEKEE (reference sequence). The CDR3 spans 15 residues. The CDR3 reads CASSLRTGGSDTQYF. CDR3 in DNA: TGTGCCAGCAGCTTGAGGACAGGGGGCTCAGATACGCAGTATTTT.

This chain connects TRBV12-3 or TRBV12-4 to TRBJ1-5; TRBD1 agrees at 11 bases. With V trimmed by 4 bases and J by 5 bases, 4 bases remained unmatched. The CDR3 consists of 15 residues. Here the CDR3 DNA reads TGTGCCAGCAGTTGGACAGGGGGCATTCATCAGCCCCAGCATTTT. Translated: CASSWTGGIHQPQHF.

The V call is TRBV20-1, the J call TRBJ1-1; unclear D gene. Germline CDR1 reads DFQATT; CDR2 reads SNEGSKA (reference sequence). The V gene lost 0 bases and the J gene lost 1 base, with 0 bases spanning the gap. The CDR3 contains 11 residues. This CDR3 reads CSARENTEAFF. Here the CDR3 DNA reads TGCAGTGCTAGAGAGAACACTGAAGCTTTCTTT.

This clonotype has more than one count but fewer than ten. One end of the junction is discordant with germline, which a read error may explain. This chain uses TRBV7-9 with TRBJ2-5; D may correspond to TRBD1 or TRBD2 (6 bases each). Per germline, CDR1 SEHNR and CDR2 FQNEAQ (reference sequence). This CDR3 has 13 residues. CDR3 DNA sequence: TGTGCCACCAGCGAGGGGGGCCAAGAGACCCAGTACTTC. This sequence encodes CATSEGGQETQYF.

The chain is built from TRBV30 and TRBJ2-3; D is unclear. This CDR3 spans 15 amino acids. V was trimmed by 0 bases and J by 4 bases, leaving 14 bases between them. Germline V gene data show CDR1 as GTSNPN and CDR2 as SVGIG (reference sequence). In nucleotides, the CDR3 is TGTGCCTGGAGTGTATGGTCCGCAGCCTCAGATACGCAGTATTTT. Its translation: CAWSVWSAASDTQYF.

CDR3 nucleotides: TGCAGTGCAACCGGTGGGACAGGGTCCCGCTATGGCTACACCTTC. Amino acids: CSATGGTGSRYGYTF. This chain connects TRBV20-1 to TRBJ1-2, with 9 bases that match TRBD1. The CDR3 length is 15 residues. Germline-derived CDR1 and CDR2 are DFQATT and SNEGSKA (reference sequence). The V gene end was trimmed by 6 bases and the J gene end by 4 bases; junction bases not matched to a gene: 12.

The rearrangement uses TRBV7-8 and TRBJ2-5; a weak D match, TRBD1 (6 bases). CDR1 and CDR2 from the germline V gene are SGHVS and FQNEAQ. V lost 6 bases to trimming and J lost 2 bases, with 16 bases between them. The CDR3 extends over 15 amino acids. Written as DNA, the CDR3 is TGTGCCAGCAGTTGGACAGTGAGGTTTCAAGAGACCCAGTACTTC. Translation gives CASSWTVRFQETQYF. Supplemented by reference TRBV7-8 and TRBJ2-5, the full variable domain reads GAGVSQSPRYKVAKRGQDVALRCDPISGHVSLFWYQQALGQGPEFLTYFQNEAQLDKSGLPSDRFFAERPEGSVSTLKIQRTQQEDSAVYLCASSWTVRFQETQYFGPGTRLLVL.

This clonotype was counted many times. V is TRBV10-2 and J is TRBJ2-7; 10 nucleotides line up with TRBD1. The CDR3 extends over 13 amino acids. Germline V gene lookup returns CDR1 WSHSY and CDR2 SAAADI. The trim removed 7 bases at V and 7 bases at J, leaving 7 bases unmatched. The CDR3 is CASIETGGGEQYF. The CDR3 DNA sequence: TGCGCCAGCATCGAGACAGGGGGCGGAGAGCAGTACTTC.

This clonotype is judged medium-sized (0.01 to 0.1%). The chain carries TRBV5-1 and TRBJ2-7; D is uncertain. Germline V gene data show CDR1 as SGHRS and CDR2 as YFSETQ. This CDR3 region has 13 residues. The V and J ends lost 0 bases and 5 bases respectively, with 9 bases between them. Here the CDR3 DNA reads TGCGCCAGCAGCTTGGCCCCCGGCGACGAGCAGTACTTC. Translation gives CASSLAPGDEQYF. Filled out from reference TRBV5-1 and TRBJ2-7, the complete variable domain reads KAGVTQTPRYLIKTRGQQVTLSCSPISGHRSVSWYQQTPGQGLQFLFEYFSETQRNKGNFPGRFSGRQFSNSRSEMNVSTLELGDSALYLCASSLAPGDEQYFGPGTRLTVT.

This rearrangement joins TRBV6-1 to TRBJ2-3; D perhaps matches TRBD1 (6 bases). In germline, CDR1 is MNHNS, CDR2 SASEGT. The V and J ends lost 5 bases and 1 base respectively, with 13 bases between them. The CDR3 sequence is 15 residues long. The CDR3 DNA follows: TGTGCCAGCAGTTACGGACAGAGCCGCACAGATACGCAGTATTTT. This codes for CASSYGQSRTDTQYF.

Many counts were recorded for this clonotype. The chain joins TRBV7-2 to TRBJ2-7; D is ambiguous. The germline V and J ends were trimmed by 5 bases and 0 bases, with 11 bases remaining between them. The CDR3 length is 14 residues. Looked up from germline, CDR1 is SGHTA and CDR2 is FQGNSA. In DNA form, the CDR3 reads TGTGCCAGCAGCCCCTTCTACGGCTCCTACGAGCAGTACTTC. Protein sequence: CASSPFYGSYEQYF.

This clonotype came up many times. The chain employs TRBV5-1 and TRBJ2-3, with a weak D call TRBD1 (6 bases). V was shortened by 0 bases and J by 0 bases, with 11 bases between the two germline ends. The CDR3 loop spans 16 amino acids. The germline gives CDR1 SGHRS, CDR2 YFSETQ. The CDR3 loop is CASSLGDIPSTDTQYF. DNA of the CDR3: TGCGCCAGCAGCTTGGGGGACATCCCGAGCACAGATACGCAGTATTTT.